These 8 T cell receptor beta chains came from one sample sequenced in a study. TCRdb recomputed calls from the RT-PCR reads with MiXCR, one row per CDR3 protein. The data contain around 700,000 distinct CDR3 sequences, 14% of them seen just once; the ten biggest clones take up 3% to 4.5%. Specimen: memory CD4+ T cells from blood. The source is a female donor in good health, serving as a healthy control.

Ten or more counts support this clonotype. V usage is TRBV7-2 and J usage is TRBJ1-2; 8 nucleotides match TRBD1. V was clipped by 5 bases and J by 7 bases; unmatched bases: 6. This CDR3 region has 13 residues. Looked up from germline, CDR1 is SGHTA and CDR2 is FQGNSA. Here the CDR3 reads CASSTDRGGGYTF. DNA of the CDR3: TGTGCCAGCAGCACAGACAGGGGTGGTGGCTACACCTTC. Using reference TRBV7-2 and TRBJ1-2 for the parts outside the CDR3, the full variable domain is GAGVSQSPSNKVTEKGKDVELRCDPISGHTALYWYRQSLGQGLEFLIYFQGNSAPDKSGLPSDRFSAERTGGSVSTLTIQRTQQEDSAVYLCASSTDRGGGYTFGSGTRLTVV.

This clonotype was detected only a few times. The J gene is TRBJ2-1, the V gene TRBV24-1; 9 nucleotides agree with TRBD1. Germline V gene data show CDR1 as KGHDR and CDR2 as SFDVKD. Unmatched junction bases numbered 8, after V lost 9 bases and J lost 6 bases. This CDR3 contains 14 residues. Written as DNA, the CDR3 is TGTGCCACCGAGGGACAGGGAGGTCGCAATGAGCAGTTCTTC. Translated: CATEGQGGRNEQFF.

The CDR3 reads CASSWPTGTANEQFF. The CDR3, as DNA: TGTGCCAGCAGTTGGCCTACCGGGACAGCCAATGAGCAGTTCTTC. The V call is TRBV12-3 or TRBV12-4, the J call TRBJ2-1, with 7 bases identical to TRBD1. Germline trimming cut 4 bases from V and 6 bases from J; bases unmatched to any gene: 9. The CDR3 consists of 15 residues.

This clonotype was found a few times. Here the CDR3 DNA reads TGCGCCAGCAGCTTGGATTCTGGAACCTACGAGCAGTACTTC. Its protein product is CASSLDSGTYEQYF. The chain couples TRBV5-1 to TRBJ2-7; D is ambiguous. Germline values: CDR1 SGHRS, CDR2 YFSETQ. The CDR3 has 14 residues. V was trimmed by 0 bases and J by 2 bases, leaving 9 bases between them.

This clonotype showed up just a few times. This chain uses TRBV29-1 with TRBJ2-5; D is unresolved. CDR1 and CDR2 (germline): SQVTM, ANQGSEA. The V end lost 7 bases, the J end lost 1 base, and 10 bases lay between the germline ends. The CDR3 spans 12 residues. The CDR3 sequence is CSARRPQETQYF. Written as DNA, the CDR3 is TGCAGCGCCCGGAGACCCCAAGAGACCCAGTACTTC. Looking up the rest from reference TRBV29-1 and TRBJ2-5 gives the full variable domain: SAVISQKPSRDICQRGTSLTIQCQVDSQVTMMFWYRQQPGQSLTLIATANQGSEATYESGFVIDKFPISRPNLTFSTLTVSNMSPEDSSIYLCSARRPQETQYFGPGTRLLVL.

This clonotype has just a few counts. The chain combines TRBV6-1 with TRBJ2-5; maybe TRBD1 (5 bases). The CDR3 runs to 14 residues. Germline V gene data show CDR1 as MNHNS and CDR2 as SASEGT. Between the trimmed V and J ends, which lost 0 bases and 2 bases, there was a span of 7 bases. CDR3 DNA: TGTGCCAGCAGTGAAGCGGACACTCAAGAGACCCAGTACTTC. Encoded protein: CASSEADTQETQYF.

This clonotype was detected many times. DNA of the CDR3: TGTGCCAGCAGCTTAGCATCGGACAGATACAACACTGAAGCTTTCTTT. Translation gives CASSLASDRYNTEAFF. The V gene is TRBV7-2, the J gene TRBJ1-1, with D possibly matching TRBD1 (6 bases). Trimming shortened V by 0 bases and J by 2 bases, and 13 bases separated the two germline ends. Germline V gives CDR1 SGHTA, CDR2 FQGNSA. The CDR3 consists of 16 residues.

This clonotype was recorded a few times. This chain links TRBV7-9 with TRBJ2-7; D unresolved. Looked up from germline, CDR1 is SEHNR and CDR2 is FQNEAQ (reference sequence). The CDR3 runs 14 residues. V dropped 1 base and J dropped 2 bases, with 9 bases sitting between them. The chain's CDR3 is CASSLVHETYEQYF. Here the CDR3 DNA reads TGTGCCAGCAGCTTAGTACACGAAACCTACGAGCAGTACTTC.